The next 9 T cell receptor beta chains were all read from a single sample in a study of cytomegalovirus exposure and HLA in healthy donors. The PCR was carried out with 60 Vbeta primers and 13 Jbeta primers. Libraries were prepared by immunoSEQ multiplex PCR; TCRdb keeps only in-frame clonotypes and omits some of them. Of 100,000 to 150,000 clones in the sample, 80% were seen once. The sample taken for sequencing was PBMCs. These receptors were obtained from a female donor in good health and CMV-seronegative.

J is TRBJ2-5 and V is TRBV6-5, with TRBD1 matching over 8 bases. The J call may be faulty, since TRBJ2-7 better matches the DNA end. The CDR3 consists of 16 residues. Germline V gene data show CDR1 as MNHEY and CDR2 as SVGAGI. The CDR3 sequence is CASSYTTGVSTYEQYF. DNA for the CDR3: TGTGCCAGCAGTTACACGACAGGGGTTTCCACCTACGAGCAGTACTTC.

The CDR3 sequence: CASSLGQGDYGYTF. The CDR3 nucleotides read TGTGCCAGCAGCTTGGGACAGGGTGACTATGGCTACACCTTC. The chain is built from TRBV5-4 and TRBJ1-2, with 7 bases identical to TRBD1. Germline CDR1 reads SGHNT; CDR2 reads YYREEE (reference sequence). V shed 0 bases and J 3 bases; nucleotides not matched to a gene: 2. CDR3 size: 14 residues.

The chain is built from TRBV7-9 and TRBJ2-7, with 11 bases identical to TRBD1. The J segment lost 5 bases and the V segment lost 5 bases, leaving 8 bases of the junction unmatched. This CDR3 is built from 15 residues. Germline CDR1 reads SEHNR; CDR2 reads FQNEAQ (reference sequence). The CDR3 DNA is TGTGCCAGCAGCATTGGGACAGGGGGAAGCGACGAGCAGTACTTC. This sequence encodes CASSIGTGGSDEQYF.

The V and J genes are TRBV6-5 and TRBJ1-1; D call uncertain. This CDR3 region has 13 residues. CDR1 is MNHEY and CDR2 is SVGAGI in the germline V gene. V was clipped by 5 bases and J by 1 base, with 8 bases between them. The CDR3 DNA follows: TGTGCCAGCAGTGAACTGTGGAACACTGAAGCTTTCTTT. Its protein product is CASSELWNTEAFF.

This clone was counted a single time. The chain links TRBV29-1 to TRBJ2-5; 9 bases map to TRBD2. The V gene end was trimmed by 6 bases and the J gene end by 5 bases; junction bases not matched to a gene: 13. Germline-derived CDR1 and CDR2 are SQVTM and ANQGSEA. CDR3 length: 15 amino acids. In nucleotides, the CDR3 is TGCAGCGTCCCGACTGGCGGGGGGGCCGGGGAGACCCAGTACTTC. This encodes CSVPTGGGAGETQYF. Complete variable domain (other parts from reference TRBV29-1 and TRBJ2-5): SAVISQKPSRDICQRGTSLTIQCQVDSQVTMMFWYRQQPGQSLTLIATANQGSEATYESGFVIDKFPISRPNLTFSTLTVSNMSPEDSSIYLCSVPTGGGAGETQYFGPGTRLLVL.

This chain links TRBV6-6 with TRBJ2-3, with TRBD1 matching 9 bases. Germline assignment: CDR1 MNHNY and CDR2 SVGAGI (reference sequence). Trimming removed 6 bases from V and 1 base from J; junction bases left unmatched: 8. CDR3 size: 16 residues. CDR3 sequence reads: CASRKQGAGGTDTQYF. The CDR3 nucleotides read TGTGCCAGCAGAAAACAGGGGGCTGGGGGCACAGATACGCAGTATTTT.

This chain joins TRBV6-5 and TRBJ2-2; D is perhaps TRBD2 (6 bases). CDR1 and CDR2 (germline): MNHEY, SVGAGI. Between the trimmed V and J ends, which lost 5 bases and 4 bases, there was a span of 11 bases. The CDR3 is 14 amino acids. CDR3: CASSRDLGTGELFF. In nucleotides, the CDR3 is TGTGCCAGCAGTAGGGACTTGGGCACCGGGGAGCTGTTTTTT.

J is TRBJ1-1 and V is TRBV15; D unresolved. Trimming left V 0 bases short and J 10 bases short, with 12 bases between. The CDR3 is 13 amino acids. Germline CDR1 reads LNHNV; CDR2 reads YYDKDF (reference sequence). CDR3 protein: CATSRDPLSGAFF. The CDR3 bases are TGTGCCACCAGCAGAGATCCCCTCAGTGGAGCTTTCTTT.

The chain is built from TRBV4-2 and TRBJ2-2, with 7 bases lining up with TRBD1. The germline gives CDR1 LGHNA, CDR2 YNFKEQ. The V gene end was trimmed by 3 bases and the J gene end by 2 bases; junction bases not matched to a gene: 6. The CDR3 spans 16 residues. The CDR3 sequence is CASSHHGTANTGELFF. Here the CDR3 DNA reads TGTGCCAGCAGCCACCACGGGACAGCCAACACCGGGGAGCTGTTTTTT.